This paragraph covers one TCR beta chain sequence. Its antigen is currently unknown. The source of the sample is a study of radiotherapy plus CTLA-4 blockade in lung cancer. Alongside CTLA-4 blockade with ipilimumab, patients with chemo-refractory metastatic non-small-cell lung cancer received focal radiation. Looked up from germline, CDR1 is MDHEN and CDR2 is SYDVKM. The CDR3 runs 15 residues. V was shortened by 7 bases and J by 6 bases, with 22 bases between the two germline ends. Sequenced by immunoSEQ multiplex PCR; TCRdb stores in-frame clones only, minus some. Of 85,000 to 130,000 clones in the sample, under 90% are singletons; the top ten hold 2% to 3%. The study's findings and limits: TCR clones originating in tumors grew in number in blood after radiotherapy plus ipilimumab.

This sample comprised peripheral blood, obtained from a patient treated with radiotherapy plus ipilimumab. The receptor comes from a human donor with non-small cell lung cancer that progressed on radiotherapy plus ipilimumab. Some clones in this sample may be carry-over from other donors' samples. The chain links TRBV28 to TRBJ2-7, with D uncertain. CDR3 coding DNA: TGTGCCAGCACTTCCCCACCCCGACGGATACGCGAGCAGTACTTC. Its protein is CASTSPPRRIREQYF.